This T cell receptor beta chain originates from a study of blood T cells in healthy people across ages. Study in general: Per every two T cells, about one barcoded beta molecule was captured by template switching. Broader study findings: PBMCs that were unsorted prevented a conclusive naive versus antigen-experienced comparison.

As concerns this clonotype: No antigen is known for it.

Primed by a sample-barcoded 5' primer and a J-beta primer mix, a second PCR proceeded for about 7 to 12 cycles. TCRdb re-derived calls from the 5' RACE reads in MiXCR, one entry per CDR3 protein. The repertoire holds 900,000 to 950,000 distinct CDR3 sequences, 25% to 30% seen once, with about 10% in the top ten. Germline assignment: CDR1 SQVTM and CDR2 ANQGSEA. The CDR3 loop spans 12 amino acids. After removal of 6 bases from V and 4 bases from J, the junction contained 6 bases not matched to a gene. These data also formed part of another study, on T cells of mothers and their children.

The TCR originated in a woman in her thirties or forties in good health. Source material: blood. This chain uses TRBV29-1 with TRBJ2-7, with 7 positions matching TRBD1. CDR3: CSVGTANYEQYF. DNA of the CDR3: TGCAGCGTCGGGACAGCGAATTACGAGCAGTACTTC.